The present T cell receptor (beta chain) was sequenced within a study of technical replicates of blood from several donors. Assay used: immunoSEQ multiplex PCR; TCRdb lists only in-frame clones, some missing. In the table there are about 12,000 clones, roughly 92% of which are singletons. V dropped 4 bases and J dropped 4; count of bases not matched to a gene: 8. CDR1 MNHEY and CDR2 SMNVEV come from the germline V gene (reference sequence). The CDR3 contains 16 residues. This receptor was taken from a human donor in good health. Sequencing was performed on PBMCs. The V gene is TRBV27, the J gene TRBJ2-3, with 10 bases aligning to TRBD2. This chain's CDR3 is CASSSPSGSSADTQYF. The CDR3 DNA reads TGTGCCAGCAGTTCCCCTAGCGGGAGTTCTGCAGATACGCAGTATTTT.